This record looks at one T cell receptor (beta chain) sequence and its context. This clonotype showed up many times. What this receptor recognizes is not known. No base quality information exists; no much larger clone differs at one position. The sample belongs to a study of T-cell reconstitution after alpha-beta-depleted transplantation in children (TCRdb year 2016). As for the study more broadly: Using TCR repertoire profiling, the study followed T-cell immune reconstitution in a quantitative way in children after TCRalphabeta/CD19-depleted allogeneic hematopoietic cell transplantation.

From its cysteine to its phenylalanine, the CDR3 spans 16 amino acids. Only the CDR3 region is kept as DNA, spanning 48 bases read in frame from base 1. For this chain, trimming is 3 bases at the V end and 4 bases at the J end, and the number of junction bases without a gene match is 8. CDR1 and CDR2 are read off the germline V gene as MNHNS and SASEGT. Library generation was performed with PCR. The data were produced on an Illumina HiSeq 2500. TCR libraries were prepared with molecular barcoding, using unique molecular identifiers to normalize TCRbeta repertoire quantification. TCRdb took the public reads, trimmed them with fastp at Q25, ran MiXCR for clone calling and kept in-frame beta chains. CDR3 protein duplicates are merged, each entry listing the most common genes and DNA. Across this sample there are 75,000 to 100,000 distinct CDR3 sequences, with about 8% seen only once. 5.5% to 8.5% of the sample belongs to the ten largest clones.

The sequences come from PBMCs from the stem cell graft donor, collected from the stem cell graft. This receptor chain uses TRBV6-1 and TRBJ2-7, and 11 junction bases match TRBD1. This sequence was found in a human donor who donated a stem cell graft to a child with congenital amegakaryocytic thrombocytopenia. The CDR3 is CASSDGGQGARYEQYF. The sequenced DNA is TGTGCCAGCAGTGACGGAGGACAGGGGGCTCGGTACGAGCAGTACTTC.